This T cell receptor beta chain was sequenced during a study of T cells in Graves' hyperthyroidism and ophthalmopathy. Across the whole study: The authors collected peripheral blood at initial diagnosis, before any treatment. Study-level findings and limits: Most expanded thyroid clonotypes above 0.001 also appeared in blood.

The CDR3 loop spans 14 amino acids. Trimming removed 8 bases from V and 3 bases from J, with 16 bases in between. The germline V gene has CDR1 SEHNR and CDR2 FQNEAQ (reference sequence). With respect to this clonotype: Its antigen is unknown.

Each diagnosis drew on symptoms, thyroxine, TRAb, thyroid ultrasound and orbital computed tomography findings. Fresh 10 ml peripheral blood yielded PBMCs. TCR beta CDR3 sequences were amplified from RNA transcripts. The TCR CDR3 first-round RT-PCR relied on the HTBI primer set. In TCRdb, the multiplex PCR reads were re-called with MiXCR into one record per CDR3 protein. Of roughly 700,000 distinct CDR3 sequences in the sample, around 16% were seen once. The specimen sequenced was blood. The chain employs TRBV7-9 and TRBJ1-1, with TRBD1 as a possible D gene (5 bases). The receptor's source is a man aged 45-65 years with Graves' hyperthyroidism. The CDR3 coding sequence is TGTGCCAGCGAGGGGATCGGGTGGGACACTGAAGCTTTCTTT. It is translated as CASEGIGWDTEAFF. The whole variable domain, filled in from reference TRBV7-9 and TRBJ1-1, reads DTGVSQNPRHKITKRGQNVTFRCDPISEHNRLYWYRQTLGQGPEFLTYFQNEAQLEKSRLLSDRFSAERPKGSFSTLEIQRTEQGDSAMYLCASEGIGWDTEAFFGQGTRLTVV.